This T cell receptor (beta chain) was observed in a study of memory CD8 T cells in hepatitis C reinfection. The CDR3 covers 14 residues. Germline V gene data show CDR1 as MNHEY and CDR2 as SMNVEV (reference sequence). Clones were read by immunoSEQ multiplex PCR, and TCRdb kept only the in-frame ones, dropping some. The table records about 46,000 clones, 89% of them present only once. The time point is: late/post reinfection, 12 to 24 weeks after detection. No in vitro expansion preceded TCR sequencing of the sorted cells. A couple of donors provided sorted CD3+ CD8+ CD45RO- naive CD8 T cells at all three reinfection time points.

This receptor was identified in a young man with hepatitis C virus infection. The chain combines TRBV27 with TRBJ2-5; D is possibly TRBD1 (5 bases). TRBJ2-7 matches the DNA end more closely, so the J call is doubtful. The specimen was naive CD8+ T cells sorted from blood. The chain's CDR3 is CASSSYRKSYEQYF. The DNA of the CDR3 is TGTGCCAGCAGTAGCTACAGGAAAAGCTACGAGCAGTACTTC.